These 26 T cell receptor beta chains came from one sample sequenced in a study of PD-1 blockade in classical Hodgkin lymphoma. Time point: cycle 4 day 1 (C4D1), after 6 weeks of nivolumab. Relapse after autologous stem cell transplantation occurred in every patient, and brentuximab vedotin exposure varied. Researchers used magnetic negative selection to pull out pure CD4+ T cells from thawed PBMCs. The repertoire was sequenced with immunoSEQ multiplex PCR; TCRdb's copy has only in-frame clones and lacks some. This sample has under 25,000 clones, with 65% to 80% found just once. The sequenced sample was CD4+ T cells from blood, obtained before the fourth cycle of nivolumab. Every receptor here comes from a human donor with classical Hodgkin lymphoma.

V and J are TRBV7-2 and TRBJ1-5; D is uncertain. Trimming shortened V by 5 bases and J by 4 bases, and 6 bases separated the two germline ends. CDR1 is SGHTA, CDR2 FQGNSA, per germline. CDR3 length: 12 amino acids. CDR3 in DNA: TGTGCCAGCAGCCGAGTAAATCAGCCCCAGCATTTT. Translation: CASSRVNQPQHF.

The genes are TRBV18 and TRBJ2-3, with 8 positions matching TRBD2. The CDR3 totals 16 residues. Germline loops: CDR1 KGHSH, CDR2 LQKENI. The V and J ends lost 1 base and 1 base, in that order; junction bases with no gene match: 4. Written as DNA, the CDR3 is TGTGCCAGCTCACCACGCCAAGCGGGGGGCACAGATACGCAGTATTTT. Translation gives CASSPRQAGGTDTQYF.

J is TRBJ2-5 and V is TRBV20-1; D not certain. Germline assignment: CDR1 DFQATT and CDR2 SNEGSKA (reference sequence). V was shortened by 3 bases and J by 1 base, with 3 bases between the two germline ends. This CDR3 has 11 residues. The DNA of the CDR3 is TGCAGTGCTAGGGCCCAAGAGACCCAGTACTTC. It translates to CSARAQETQYF.

In its sample, this clone was seen a few times. The chain couples TRBV10-3 to TRBJ2-7; 9 bases map to TRBD1. The CDR3 length is 13 residues. Germline CDR1 and CDR2: ENHRY and SYGVKD. V was clipped by 11 bases and J by 3 bases; unmatched bases: 8. CDR3 amino acids: CAAGPGQGYEQYF. In nucleotides, the CDR3 is TGTGCCGCCGGACCGGGACAGGGCTACGAGCAGTACTTC.

The V call is TRBV5-1, the J call TRBJ1-1; TRBD1 might be the D (5 bases). Trimming cost V 4 bases and J 2 bases, with 15 bases left between them. Germline-derived CDR1 and CDR2 are SGHRS and YFSETQ. CDR3 length: 15 amino acids. CDR3: CASSPLQATNTEAFF. In DNA, the CDR3 is TGCGCCAGCAGCCCACTACAGGCGACCAACACTGAAGCTTTCTTT.

The rearrangement uses TRBV7-8 and TRBJ2-7, with D possibly matching TRBD2 (6 bases). This CDR3 spans 14 amino acids. V shed 3 bases and J shed 0 bases, with 9 bases lying between them. CDR1 and CDR2 from the germline V gene are SGHVS and FQNEAQ. The CDR3 reads CASSFGGSSYEQYF. CDR3 in DNA: TGTGCCAGCAGCTTCGGGGGAAGCTCCTACGAGCAGTACTTC.

This chain uses TRBV9 with TRBJ2-7, with 7 bases identical to TRBD1. The V gene end was trimmed by 0 bases and the J gene end by 3 bases; junction bases not matched to a gene: 3. In germline, CDR1 is SGDLS, CDR2 YYNGEE. The CDR3 runs to 14 residues. This CDR3 is CASSVGDRDYEQYF. DNA for the CDR3: TGTGCCAGCAGCGTAGGGGACAGAGACTACGAGCAGTACTTC.

The chain recombines TRBV11-3 with TRBJ2-3; 11 bases are a match to TRBD1. This CDR3 region has 15 residues. CDR1 and CDR2 from the germline V gene are SGHNT and YENEEA. Trimming cost V 5 bases and J 3 bases; bases outside gene matches: 4. CDR3 amino acids: CASSIGQGATDTQYF. CDR3 DNA: TGTGCCAGCAGCATCGGACAGGGGGCAACAGATACGCAGTATTTT.

The chain carries TRBV30 and TRBJ2-3; no firm D call. V lost 0 bases and J lost 9, with 10 bases in between. Germline assignment: CDR1 GTSNPN and CDR2 SVGIG (reference sequence). The CDR3 totals 12 residues. In nucleotides, the CDR3 is TGTGCCTGGAGTGTAAGTACGGAGACGCAGTATTTT. Encoded protein: CAWSVSTETQYF.

This chain links TRBV7-9 with TRBJ1-3; the D is unclear. V shed 5 bases and J shed 1 base, with 12 bases lying between them. The CDR3 covers 15 residues. Per the germline V gene, CDR1 is SEHNR and CDR2 is FQNEAQ (reference sequence). Written as DNA, the CDR3 is TGTGCCAGCAGCCCGCCTCCCCGGTCTGGAAACACCATATATTTT. This encodes CASSPPPRSGNTIYF. The entire variable domain, with the rest obtained from reference TRBV7-9 and TRBJ1-3, is as follows: DTGVSQNPRHKITKRGQNVTFRCDPISEHNRLYWYRQTLGQGPEFLTYFQNEAQLEKSRLLSDRFSAERPKGSFSTLEIQRTEQGDSAMYLCASSPPPRSGNTIYFGEGSWLTVV.

The V and J genes are TRBV19 and TRBJ2-1; 13 bases are a match to TRBD2. Trimming cost V 5 bases and J 10 bases; bases outside gene matches: 11. The CDR3 covers 16 residues. In germline, CDR1 is LNHDA, CDR2 SQIVND (reference sequence). CDR3 in amino acids: CASSEVGLAGLREQFF. DNA of the CDR3: TGTGCCAGTAGTGAGGTGGGACTAGCGGGGCTTCGGGAGCAGTTCTTC.

The J gene is TRBJ2-1, the V gene TRBV14; the D gene is possibly TRBD2 (6 bases). The germline gives CDR1 SGHDN, CDR2 FVKESK. The V end lost 2 bases, the J end lost 1 base, and 12 bases lay between the germline ends. The CDR3 is made up of 16 amino acids. The CDR3 protein is CASSQLGGGSYNEQFF. CDR3 nucleotide sequence: TGTGCCAGCAGCCAATTGGGGGGAGGATCCTACAATGAGCAGTTCTTC.

The V and J genes are TRBV11-3 and TRBJ2-3; 8 nucleotides match TRBD1. Germline CDR1 is SGHNT and CDR2 is YENEEA. The trim removed 2 bases at V and 5 bases at J, leaving 3 bases unmatched. This CDR3 comprises 14 residues. This CDR3 is CASSLRTGIDTQYF. The CDR3 coding sequence is TGTGCCAGCAGCTTACGGACAGGGATAGATACGCAGTATTTT.

This clone has just a few counts. The genes are TRBV7-9 and TRBJ2-7, with D possibly called TRBD1 or TRBD2 (6 bases each). CDR1 SEHNR and CDR2 FQNEAQ come from the germline V gene (reference sequence). This CDR3 contains 17 residues. V was pared by 5 bases and J by 0 bases, with 20 bases between. CDR3 sequence: CASSLMVGGASSYEQYF. For the CDR3, the DNA is TGTGCCAGCAGCCTCATGGTGGGGGGCGCAAGCTCCTACGAGCAGTACTTC.

This rearrangement joins TRBV30 to TRBJ1-5; TRBD1 matches 8 bases. J gave up 5 bases and V 0 bases, and 6 bases lay outside the gene matches. The germline CDR1 and CDR2 sequences are GTSNPN and SVGIG (reference sequence). The CDR3 length is 15 residues. CDR3 region: CAWSVGTGNYQPQHF. CDR3 coding DNA: TGTGCCTGGAGTGTAGGGACAGGAAATTATCAGCCCCAGCATTTT.

CDR3 in DNA: TGTGCCAGCAGCTTTATCGTGGTGAGGGGGCTCACCGGGGAGCTGTTTTTT. This gives the protein CASSFIVVRGLTGELFF. V gene TRBV7-2 combines with J gene TRBJ2-2; 7 bases are a match to TRBD1. V shed 3 bases, J shed 4 bases, and the junction held 11 bases outside the gene matches. The CDR3 runs to 17 residues. Per the germline V gene, CDR1 is SGHTA and CDR2 is FQGNSA.

The V call is TRBV28, the J call TRBJ2-1; 7 nucleotides line up with TRBD1. Germline V gene lookup returns CDR1 MDHEN and CDR2 SYDVKM. V lost 5 bases, J lost 0 bases, and 7 bases stayed unmatched. The CDR3 has 16 residues. The CDR3 coding sequence is TGTGCCAGCAGTCATCGGACAGGAGCCTCCTACAATGAGCAGTTCTTC. Encoded protein: CASSHRTGASYNEQFF.

The chain combines TRBV7-2 with TRBJ1-6; no firm D call. The V and J ends lost 8 bases and 8 bases respectively, with 13 bases between them. CDR3 length equals 13 residues. The germline V gene encodes CDR1 SGHTA and CDR2 FQGNSA. CDR3 sequence reads: CASAPQTDSPLHF. The CDR3 coding sequence is TGTGCCAGCGCTCCACAAACGGATTCACCCCTCCACTTT.

The rearrangement uses TRBV27 and TRBJ1-6, with a possible D match to TRBD1 (5 bases). The ends were cut back, 5 bases at V and 7 bases at J, with 24 bases in the middle. Germline lookup yields CDR1 MNHEY and CDR2 SMNVEV (reference sequence). The CDR3 is made up of 18 amino acids. This CDR3 reads CASSPNFLEGQGNSPLHF. Written as DNA, the CDR3 is TGTGCCAGCAGTCCAAACTTCCTGGAGGGGCAAGGGAATTCACCCCTCCACTTT.

The V and J genes are TRBV2 and TRBJ2-7; D not certain. The CDR3 runs 10 residues. The germline V gene encodes CDR1 SNHLY and CDR2 FYNNEI. Trimming shortened V by 6 bases and J by 4 bases, and 4 bases separated the two germline ends. The CDR3 sequence is CASRLYEQYF. CDR3 nucleotides: TGTGCCAGCAGGCTGTACGAGCAGTACTTC.

The chain recombines TRBV27 with TRBJ2-7; 7 bases agree with TRBD1. The length of the CDR3 is 15 residues. The ends lost 4 bases at V and 8 bases at J; junction bases unmatched: 14. CDR1 is MNHEY, CDR2 SMNVEV, per germline (reference sequence). The CDR3 region is CASSSTGPLRLKQYF. The CDR3 DNA reads as TGTGCCAGCAGTTCGACAGGGCCTTTAAGATTGAAGCAGTACTTC.

V gene TRBV29-1 combines with J gene TRBJ1-1; D not resolved. V was shortened by 4 bases and J by 1 base, with 13 bases between the two germline ends. The CDR3 runs to 14 residues. Germline CDR1 reads SQVTM; CDR2 reads ANQGSEA. The CDR3 region has the DNA TGCAGCGTTGGTGGAGGACCGTGGAACACTGAAGCTTTCTTT. Translating it yields CSVGGGPWNTEAFF.

The V gene is TRBV28, the J gene TRBJ1-1; possible D gene TRBD1, 5 bases. The CDR3 is made up of 14 amino acids. Germline V CDR1 and CDR2: MDHEN, SYDVKM. The ends were cut back, 7 bases at V and 6 bases at J, with 18 bases in the middle. The CDR3 DNA sequence: TGTGCCAGCACCCCGGGACGGGTCGGGTCTGAAGCTTTCTTT. Amino acids: CASTPGRVGSEAFF.

This clone was seen just once. The chain couples TRBV19 to TRBJ1-2, with 9 bases aligning to TRBD1. V lost 3 bases, J lost 4 bases, and 12 bases stayed unmatched. This CDR3 comprises 17 residues. Germline CDR1 is LNHDA and CDR2 is SQIVND (reference sequence). This CDR3 reads CASSMTRTGATPYGYTF. The CDR3 DNA reads as TGTGCCAGTAGTATGACGCGGACAGGGGCGACCCCCTATGGCTACACCTTC. Drawing the rest from reference TRBV19 and TRBJ1-2, the complete variable domain is DGGITQSPKYLFRKEGQNVTLSCEQNLNHDAMYWYRQDPGQGLRLIYYSQIVNDFQKGDIAEGYSVSREKKESFPLTVTSAQKNPTAFYLCASSMTRTGATPYGYTFGSGTRLTVV.

The chain links TRBV19 to TRBJ2-3, with D maybe TRBD1 (5 bases). CDR1 and CDR2 from the germline V gene are LNHDA and SQIVND (reference sequence). The CDR3 has 14 amino acids. V lost 6 bases and J lost 1, with 11 bases in between. The CDR3 region has the DNA TGTGCCAGTAGATTAGGGGTTCGCACAGATACGCAGTATTTT. Translating gives CASRLGVRTDTQYF.

V usage is TRBV5-1 and J usage is TRBJ2-7; TRBD1 is a possible D gene (6 bases). V lost 0 bases to trimming and J lost 2 bases, with 9 bases between them. The CDR3 extends over 14 amino acids. Germline assignment: CDR1 SGHRS and CDR2 YFSETQ. In DNA, the CDR3 is TGCGCCAGCAGCTTGGTTGGGGGCGCCTACGAGCAGTACTTC. This codes for CASSLVGGAYEQYF.